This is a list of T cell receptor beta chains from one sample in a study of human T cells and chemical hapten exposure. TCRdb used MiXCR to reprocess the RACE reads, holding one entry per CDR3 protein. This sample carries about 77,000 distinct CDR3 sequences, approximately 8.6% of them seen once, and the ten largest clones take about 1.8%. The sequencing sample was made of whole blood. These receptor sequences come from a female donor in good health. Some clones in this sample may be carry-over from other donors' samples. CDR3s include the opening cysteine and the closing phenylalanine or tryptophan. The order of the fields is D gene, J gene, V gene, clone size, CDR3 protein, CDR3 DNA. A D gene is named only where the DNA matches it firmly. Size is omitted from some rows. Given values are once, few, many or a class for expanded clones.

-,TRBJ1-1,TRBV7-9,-,CASSTVAGKVTEAFF,TGTGCCAGCAGTACGGTCGCAGGGAAAGTCACTGAAGCTTTCTTT
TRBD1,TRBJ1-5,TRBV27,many,CASSPRDSRNQPQHF,TGTGCCAGCAGTCCACGGGACAGCCGGAATCAGCCCCAGCATTTT
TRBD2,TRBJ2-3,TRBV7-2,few,CASSSQVRGFTDTQYF,TGTGCCAGCAGCTCCCAGGTGCGGGGGTTCACAGATACGCAGTATTTT
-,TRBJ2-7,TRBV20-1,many,CSARDMTAYEQYF,TGCAGTGCTAGAGATATGACAGCCTACGAGCAGTACTTC
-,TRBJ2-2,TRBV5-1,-,CASSFKGSNTGELFF,TGCGCCAGCAGCTTTAAGGGATCGAACACCGGGGAGCTGTTTTTT
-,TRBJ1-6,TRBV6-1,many,CASSDGTINSPLHF,TGTGCCAGCAGTGATGGGACCATAAATTCACCCCTCCACTTT
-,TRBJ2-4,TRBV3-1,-,CASSTTAKNIQYF,TGTGCCAGCAGTACAACGGCAAAAAACATTCAGTACTTC
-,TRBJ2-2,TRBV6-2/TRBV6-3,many,CASSYTQETSYTGELFF,TGTGCCAGCAGTTACACCCAGGAGACTAGTTACACCGGGGAGCTGTTTTTT
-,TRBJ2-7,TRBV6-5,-,CASSPRVGPASYEQYF,TGTGCCAGCAGCCCCAGGGTGGGGCCAGCATCCTACGAGCAGTACTTC
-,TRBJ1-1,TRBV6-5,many,CASTQYTEAFF,TGTGCCAGCACCCAATACACTGAAGCTTTCTTT
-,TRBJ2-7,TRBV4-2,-,CASSQPGLSSLRF,TGTGCCAGCAGCCAACCGGGACTTTCCTCCTTACGCTTC
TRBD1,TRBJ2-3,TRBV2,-,CASSEKAQGEAQYF,TGTGCCAGCAGTGAAAAAGCACAGGGGGAAGCGCAGTATTTT
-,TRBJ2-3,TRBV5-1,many,CASSTQWGTDTQYF,TGCGCCAGCAGTACCCAATGGGGCACAGATACGCAGTATTTT
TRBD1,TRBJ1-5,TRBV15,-,CATSRDRGGQGVDQPQHF,TGTGCCACCAGCAGAGATCGTGGGGGACAGGGAGTCGATCAGCCCCAGCATTTT
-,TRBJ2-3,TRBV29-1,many,CSVRGTADSSTDTQYF,TGCAGCGTCCGCGGCACAGCAGACTCGAGCACAGATACGCAGTATTTT
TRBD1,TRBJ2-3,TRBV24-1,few,CATSDGGQGFTDTQYF,TGTGCCACCAGTGATGGGGGACAGGGTTTCACAGATACGCAGTATTTT
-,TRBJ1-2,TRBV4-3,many,CASSPERQNFYGYTF,TGCGCCAGCAGCCCCGAGCGGCAGAACTTCTATGGCTACACCTTC
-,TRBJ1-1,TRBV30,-,CAWSGAQWNTEAFF,TGTGCCTGGAGTGGGGCTCAATGGAACACTGAAGCTTTCTTT
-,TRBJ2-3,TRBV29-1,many,CSTIGALSTDTQYF,TGCAGCACCATTGGTGCTCTAAGCACAGATACGCAGTATTTT
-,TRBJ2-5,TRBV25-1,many,CASSPDYQETQYF,TGTGCCAGCAGTCCGGATTACCAAGAGACCCAGTACTTC
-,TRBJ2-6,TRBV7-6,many,CASSPYRGSGANVLTF,TGTGCCAGCAGCCCTTATAGAGGGTCTGGGGCCAACGTCCTGACTTTC
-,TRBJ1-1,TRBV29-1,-,CSVDDGATEAFF,TGCAGCGTTGACGACGGCGCCACTGAAGCTTTCTTT
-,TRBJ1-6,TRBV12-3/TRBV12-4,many,CASSLDSNNSPLHF,TGTGCCAGCAGTCTTGATTCGAATAATTCACCCCTCCACTTT
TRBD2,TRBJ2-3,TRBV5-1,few,CASSLPWGGGPQDTQYF,TGCGCCAGCAGCCTACCCTGGGGCGGGGGGCCGCAAGATACGCAGTATTTT
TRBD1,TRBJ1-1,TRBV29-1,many,CSVDRGPGVGTEAFF,TGCAGCGTCGACAGGGGGCCGGGGGTGGGCACTGAAGCTTTCTTT
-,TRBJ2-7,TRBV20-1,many,CSASRAGGYEQYF,TGCAGTGCTAGTAGGGCAGGGGGGTACGAGCAGTACTTC
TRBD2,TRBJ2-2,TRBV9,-,CTSSTRPGLAGPGELFF,TGTACCAGCAGCACCCGTCCGGGACTAGCGGGGCCCGGGGAGCTGTTTTTT
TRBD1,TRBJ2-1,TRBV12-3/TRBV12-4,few,CASSLGTGPNEQFF,TGTGCCAGCAGTTTGGGGACAGGGCCCAATGAGCAGTTCTTC
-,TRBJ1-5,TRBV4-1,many,CASSHSQRGTGFKRQPQHF,TGCGCCAGCAGCCATTCACAGAGGGGTACGGGCTTTAAGAGACAGCCCCAGCATTTT
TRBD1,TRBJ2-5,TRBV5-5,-,CASSLEGQQETQYF,TGTGCCAGCAGCTTAGAGGGACAGCAAGAGACCCAGTACTTC
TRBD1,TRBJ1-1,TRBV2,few,CASSSTGVTEAFF,TGTGCCAGCAGTTCGACAGGGGTCACTGAAGCTTTCTTT
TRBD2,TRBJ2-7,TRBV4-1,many,CASSQDRILRLADYEQYF,TGCGCCAGCAGCCAAGATCGGATACTGAGACTAGCGGACTACGAGCAGTACTTC
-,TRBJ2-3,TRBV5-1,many,CASSSRAAPDTQYF,TGCGCCAGCAGCTCCCGGGCCGCTCCAGATACGCAGTATTTT
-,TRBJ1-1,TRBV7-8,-,CASSQDRNTEAFF,TGTGCCAGCAGTCAGGACAGGAACACTGAAGCTTTCTTT
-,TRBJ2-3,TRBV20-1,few,CSARRSHAGADTQYF,TGCAGTGCTAGAAGGTCGCACGCAGGGGCTGATACGCAGTATTTT
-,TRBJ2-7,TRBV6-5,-,CASSQRGGGWNEQYF,TGTGCCAGCAGCCAGAGAGGCGGTGGCTGGAACGAGCAGTACTTC
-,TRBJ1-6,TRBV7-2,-,CASSPTGLPPLHF,TGTGCCAGCAGCCCTACAGGGCTACCACCCCTCCACTTT
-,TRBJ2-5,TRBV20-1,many,CSARKGSGQETQYF,TGCAGTGCTAGAAAGGGTAGCGGACAAGAGACCCAGTACTTC
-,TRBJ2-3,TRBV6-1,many,CASSSAGRVTDTQYF,TGTGCCAGCAGCTCGGCGGGACGTGTCACAGATACGCAGTATTTT
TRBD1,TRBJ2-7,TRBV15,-,CATSRDRDRGNEQYF,TGTGCCACCAGCAGAGACCGTGACAGGGGCAACGAGCAGTACTTC
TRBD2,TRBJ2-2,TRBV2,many,CASSRITLAGGLTGELFF,TGTGCCAGCAGTCGAATAACTCTAGCGGGGGGACTCACCGGGGAGCTGTTTTTT
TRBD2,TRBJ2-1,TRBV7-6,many,CASSLAEAGVNYNEQFF,TGTGCCAGCAGCTTGGCCGAAGCGGGGGTTAACTACAATGAGCAGTTCTTC
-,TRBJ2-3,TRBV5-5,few,CASSLEGWGGGTDTQYF,TGTGCCAGCAGCTTGGAGGGCTGGGGAGGTGGTACAGATACGCAGTATTTT
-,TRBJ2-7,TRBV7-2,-,CASSSRPLSSYEQYF,TGTGCCAGCAGCTCCAGACCATTGAGCTCCTACGAGCAGTACTTC
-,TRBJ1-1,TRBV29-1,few,CSVEVGVSTEAFF,TGCAGCGTTGAAGTCGGGGTATCCACTGAAGCTTTCTTT
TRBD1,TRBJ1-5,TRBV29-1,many,CSVAGGVNQPQHF,TGCAGCGTAGCAGGGGGCGTGAATCAGCCCCAGCATTTT
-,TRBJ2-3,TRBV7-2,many,CASSLAGPSTDTQYF,TGTGCCAGCAGCTTAGCGGGCCCTAGCACAGATACGCAGTATTTT